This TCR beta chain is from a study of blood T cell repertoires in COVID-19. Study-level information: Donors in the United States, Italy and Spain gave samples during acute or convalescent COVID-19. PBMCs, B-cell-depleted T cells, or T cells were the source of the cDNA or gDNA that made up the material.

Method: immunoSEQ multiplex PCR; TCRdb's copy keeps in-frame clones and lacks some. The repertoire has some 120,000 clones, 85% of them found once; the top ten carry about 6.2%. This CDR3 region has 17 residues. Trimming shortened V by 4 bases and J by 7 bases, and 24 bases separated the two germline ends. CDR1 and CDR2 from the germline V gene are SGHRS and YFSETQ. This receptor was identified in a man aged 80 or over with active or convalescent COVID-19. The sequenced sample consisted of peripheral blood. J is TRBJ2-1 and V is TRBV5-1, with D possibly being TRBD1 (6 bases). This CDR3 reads CASSVSDIQGSLNEQFF. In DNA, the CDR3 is TGCGCCAGCAGCGTCTCCGATATCCAGGGGTCATTAAATGAGCAGTTCTTC.